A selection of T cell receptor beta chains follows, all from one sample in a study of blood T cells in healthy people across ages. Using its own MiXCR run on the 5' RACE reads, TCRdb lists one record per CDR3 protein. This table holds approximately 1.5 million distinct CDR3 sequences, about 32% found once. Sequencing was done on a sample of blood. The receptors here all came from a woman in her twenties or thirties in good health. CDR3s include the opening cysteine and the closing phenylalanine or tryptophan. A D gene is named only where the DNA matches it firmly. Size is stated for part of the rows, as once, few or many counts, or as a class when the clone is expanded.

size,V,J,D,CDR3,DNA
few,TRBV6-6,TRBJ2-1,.,CASNLRGPTYNEQFF,TGTGCCAGCAACCTCCGGGGCCCAACCTACAATGAGCAGTTCTTC
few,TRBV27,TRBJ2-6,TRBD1,CASSSYYRGEKTGANVLTF,TGTGCCAGCAGCAGCTATTACAGGGGGGAGAAGACTGGGGCCAACGTCCTGACTTTC
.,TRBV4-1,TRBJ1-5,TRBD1,CASSQQTGGDQPQHF,TGCGCCAGCAGCCAGCAGACAGGGGGGGATCAGCCCCAGCATTTT
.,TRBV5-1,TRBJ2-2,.,CASSLDSGPSTGELFF,TGCGCCAGCAGCTTGGATTCAGGTCCTTCTACCGGGGAGCTGTTTTTT
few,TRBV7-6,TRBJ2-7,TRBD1,CASSTGGYELYF,TGTGCCAGCAGCACAGGGGGCTACGAGCTGTACTTC
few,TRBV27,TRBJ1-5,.,CASSSKDISQPQHF,TGTGCCAGCAGTTCGAAGGACATCAGCCAGCCCCAGCATTTT
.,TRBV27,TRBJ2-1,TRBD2,CASSTREGRYNEQFF,TGTGCCAGCAGTACCCGGGAGGGCCGTTACAATGAGCAGTTCTTC
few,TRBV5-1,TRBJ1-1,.,CASSLGGNEAFF,TGCGCCAGCAGCTTGGGGGGTAATGAAGCTTTCTTT
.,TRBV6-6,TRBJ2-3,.,CASRRPGSTDTQYF,TGTGCCAGCAGACGTCCGGGGTCCACAGATACGCAGTATTTT
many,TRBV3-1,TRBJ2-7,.,CASSQDENTYEQYF,TGTGCCAGCAGCCAAGATGAGAACACCTACGAGCAGTACTTC
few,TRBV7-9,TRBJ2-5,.,CASSLGSPGQETQYF,TGTGCCAGCAGCTTAGGTTCCCCCGGACAAGAGACCCAGTACTTC
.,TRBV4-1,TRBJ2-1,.,CASSQPGVRNEQFF,TGCGCCAGCAGCCAGCCGGGAGTTAGGAATGAGCAGTTCTTC
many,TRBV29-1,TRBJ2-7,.,CSARGATYEQYF,TGCAGCGCTCGGGGCGCAACCTACGAGCAGTACTTC
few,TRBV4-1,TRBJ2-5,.,CASSQDSFTADQETQYF,TGCGCCAGCAGCCAAGATTCTTTCACGGCAGACCAAGAGACCCAGTACTTC
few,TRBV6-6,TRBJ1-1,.,CASSYEYGWNTEAFF,TGTGCCAGCAGTTACGAGTACGGCTGGAACACTGAAGCTTTCTTT
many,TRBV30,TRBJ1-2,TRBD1,CAWSEDRGQRGYTF,TGTGCCTGGAGTGAAGACAGGGGGCAGCGGGGCTACACCTTC
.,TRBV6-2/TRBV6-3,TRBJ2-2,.,CASSNLMVAGELFF,TGTGCCAGCAGTAATCTCATGGTGGCCGGGGAGCTGTTTTTT
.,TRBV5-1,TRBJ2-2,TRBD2,CASSFSPTAAGVGTGELFF,TGCGCCAGCAGCTTCTCCCCTACGGCAGCGGGAGTAGGTACCGGGGAGCTGTTTTTT
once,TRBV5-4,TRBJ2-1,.,CASSTGLNPEGNEQFF,TGTGCCAGCAGCACGGGGCTCAACCCCGAGGGCAATGAGCAGTTCTTC
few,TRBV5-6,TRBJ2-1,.,CASSLALGIGSYNEQFF,TGTGCCAGCAGCTTGGCCCTTGGCATCGGCTCCTACAATGAGCAGTTCTTC
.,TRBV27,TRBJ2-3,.,CASSALARAGTDTQYF,TGTGCCAGCAGCGCTCTTGCGCGCGCGGGCACAGATACGCAGTATTTT
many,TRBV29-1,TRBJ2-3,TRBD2,CSVPVAGGSTDTQYF,TGCAGCGTCCCCGTAGCGGGGGGTAGCACAGATACGCAGTATTTT
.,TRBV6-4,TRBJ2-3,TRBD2,CASSDTSGGARTQYF,TGTGCCAGCAGTGACACTAGCGGGGGGGCCCGAACGCAGTATTTT
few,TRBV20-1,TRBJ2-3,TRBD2,CSARAPLAGIDTQYF,TGCAGTGCTAGGGCACCTTTAGCGGGAATCGATACGCAGTATTTT
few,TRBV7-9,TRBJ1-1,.,CASSLGRVGTEAFF,TGTGCCAGCAGCTTAGGCAGGGTCGGCACTGAAGCTTTCTTT
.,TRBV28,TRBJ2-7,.,CASSFLSDGGIRYEQYF,TGTGCCAGCAGTTTCTTGTCGGATGGGGGTATTAGGTACGAGCAGTACTTC
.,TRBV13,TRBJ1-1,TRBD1,CASRLPGQGAETEAFF,TGTGCCAGCAGACTCCCGGGACAGGGGGCGGAGACTGAAGCTTTCTTT
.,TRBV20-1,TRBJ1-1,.,CSAMNHNGEAFF,TGCAGTGCTATGAACCACAATGGTGAAGCTTTCTTT
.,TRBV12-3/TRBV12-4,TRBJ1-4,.,CASTPSPGVKLFF,TGTGCCAGCACCCCGAGTCCGGGGGTGAAACTGTTTTTT
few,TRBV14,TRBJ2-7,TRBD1,CASSQDRGRVSEQYF,TGTGCCAGCAGCCAAGACAGGGGGCGCGTCTCCGAGCAGTACTTC
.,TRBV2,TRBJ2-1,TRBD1,CASREGQGAVDEQFF,TGTGCCAGCAGGGAGGGACAGGGGGCCGTCGATGAGCAGTTCTTC
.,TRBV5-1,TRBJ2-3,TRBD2,CASSKGLAGVDTQYF,TGCGCCAGCAGTAAGGGACTAGCGGGAGTAGATACGCAGTATTTT
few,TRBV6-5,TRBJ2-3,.,CASSYSMEAGLNTDTQYF,TGTGCCAGCAGTTACTCGATGGAGGCAGGCCTTAACACAGATACGCAGTATTTT
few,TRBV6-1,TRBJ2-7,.,CASRETVPPLYEQYF,TGTGCCAGCAGGGAGACAGTACCTCCGTTGTACGAGCAGTACTTC
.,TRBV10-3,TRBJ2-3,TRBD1,CATQDRGSTDTQYF,TGTGCCACCCAGGACAGGGGGTCCACAGATACGCAGTATTTT
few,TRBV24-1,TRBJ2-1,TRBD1,CATSDRDSSYNEQFF,TGTGCCACCAGTGATCGGGACAGCTCCTACAATGAGCAGTTCTTC
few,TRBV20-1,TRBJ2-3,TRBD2,CSARGRTTPGLADRTDTQYF,TGCAGTGCACGCGGACGGACGACGCCGGGACTAGCGGACCGCACAGATACGCAGTATTTT
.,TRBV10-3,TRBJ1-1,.,CAISPGPMNTEAFF,TGTGCCATCAGTCCGGGACCGATGAACACTGAAGCTTTCTTT
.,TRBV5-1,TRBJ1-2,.,CASSSGETNYGYTF,TGCGCCAGCAGCTCGGGAGAAACTAACTATGGCTACACCTTC
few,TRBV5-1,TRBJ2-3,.,CASSRGLQATDTQYF,TGCGCCAGCAGCCGAGGACTGCAGGCCACAGATACGCAGTATTTT
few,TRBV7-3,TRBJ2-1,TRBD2,CASSFTSGRANEQFF,TGTGCCAGCAGCTTTACTAGCGGGAGGGCGAATGAGCAGTTCTTC
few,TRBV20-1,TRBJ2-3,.,CSVRLRINTDTQYF,TGCAGTGTACGACTCCGGATCAACACAGATACGCAGTATTTT
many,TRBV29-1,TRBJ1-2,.,CSVLFRTAGDGYTF,TGCAGCGTCTTGTTTAGGACGGCCGGTGATGGCTACACCTTC
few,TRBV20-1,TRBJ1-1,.,CSAIQPRQSNTEAFF,TGCAGTGCCATCCAGCCCCGACAGTCGAACACTGAAGCTTTCTTT
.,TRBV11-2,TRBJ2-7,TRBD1,CASSLYLVGTGTYEQYF,TGTGCCAGCAGCTTATACCTGGTCGGGACAGGGACCTACGAGCAGTACTTC
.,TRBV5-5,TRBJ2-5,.,CASSPGAQKETQYF,TGTGCCAGCAGCCCGGGGGCTCAAAAAGAGACCCAGTACTTC
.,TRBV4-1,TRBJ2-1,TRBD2,CASSPLAASYNEQFF,TGCGCCAGCAGTCCTCTAGCGGCCTCCTACAATGAGCAGTTCTTC
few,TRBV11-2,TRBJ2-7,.,CASSLAGADYEQYF,TGTGCCAGCAGCTTAGCTGGGGCTGACTACGAGCAGTACTTC
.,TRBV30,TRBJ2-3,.,CAWNGGDTQYF,TGTGCCTGGAACGGGGGAGATACGCAGTATTTT
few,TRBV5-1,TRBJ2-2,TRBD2,CASSLIAGDTGELFF,TGCGCCAGCAGCTTGATAGCGGGAGATACCGGGGAGCTGTTTTTT
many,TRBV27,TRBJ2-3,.,CASSLTLSTDTQYF,TGTGCCAGCAGTCTGACCCTTAGCACAGATACGCAGTATTTT
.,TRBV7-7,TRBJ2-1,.,CASSLAVENYNEQFF,TGTGCCAGCAGCTTAGCTGTGGAGAATTACAATGAGCAGTTCTTC
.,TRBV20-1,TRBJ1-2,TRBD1,CSASLRQGQNGYTF,TGCAGTGCTAGCCTACGACAGGGCCAAAATGGCTACACCTTC
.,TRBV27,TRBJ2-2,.,CASRPGAHGELFF,TGTGCCAGCAGACCGGGGGCCCACGGGGAGCTGTTTTTT
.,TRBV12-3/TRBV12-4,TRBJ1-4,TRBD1,CASTLTGGGEKLFF,TGTGCCAGCACCCTGACAGGGGGCGGCGAAAAACTGTTTTTT
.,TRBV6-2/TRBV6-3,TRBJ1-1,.,CASSYGGINTEAFF,TGTGCCAGCAGTTACGGGGGGATAAACACTGAAGCTTTTTTT
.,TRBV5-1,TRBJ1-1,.,CASIESDMNTEAFF,TGCGCCAGCATCGAATCGGATATGAACACTGAAGCTTTCTTT